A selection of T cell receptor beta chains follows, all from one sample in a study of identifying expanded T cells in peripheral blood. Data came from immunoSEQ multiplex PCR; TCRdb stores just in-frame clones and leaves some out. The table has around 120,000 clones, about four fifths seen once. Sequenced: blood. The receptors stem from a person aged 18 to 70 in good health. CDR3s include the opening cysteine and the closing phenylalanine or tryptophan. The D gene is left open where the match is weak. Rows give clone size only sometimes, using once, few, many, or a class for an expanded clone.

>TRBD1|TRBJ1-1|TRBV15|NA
CATSTRTGVVSEAFF
TGTGCCACCAGCACCCGGACAGGGGTAGTGAGTGAAGCTTTCTTT
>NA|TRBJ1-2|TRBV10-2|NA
CASSVSVGEPPSYGYTF
TGCGCCAGCAGTGTTTCTGTTGGGGAACCCCCTTCCTATGGCTACACCTTC
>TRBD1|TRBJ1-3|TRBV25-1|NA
CASRTGGSGNTIYF
TGTGCCAGCAGGACAGGGGGTAGTGGAAACACCATATATTTT
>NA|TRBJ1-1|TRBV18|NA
CASSPLTRNTEAFF
TGTGCCAGCTCACCCCTCACCCGGAACACTGAAGCTTTCTTT
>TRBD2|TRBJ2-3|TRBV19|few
CATHGSPRLNSSGGTDTQYF
TGTGCCACTCACGGCTCCCCCCGACTGAATAGTAGCGGGGGCACAGATACGCAGTATTTT
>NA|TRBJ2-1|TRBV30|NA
CAWSVGLARNNEQFF
TGTGCCTGGAGTGTAGGTCTGGCAAGGAACAATGAGCAGTTCTTC
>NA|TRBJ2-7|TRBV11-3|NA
CASSSSTGYEQYF
TGTGCCAGCAGCTCAAGTACAGGGTACGAGCAGTACTTC
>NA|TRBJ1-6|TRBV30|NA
CAARLQGRSYNSPLHF
TGTGCCGCAAGACTACAGGGACGGTCCTATAATTCACCCCTCCACTTT
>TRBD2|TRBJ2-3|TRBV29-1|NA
CSVEDETSGYTDTQYF
TGCAGCGTTGAAGACGAGACTAGCGGATACACAGATACGCAGTATTTT
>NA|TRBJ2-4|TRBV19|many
CASSIESGQMKDIQYF
TGTGCCAGTAGTATAGAATCGGGGCAGATGAAAGACATTCAGTACTTC
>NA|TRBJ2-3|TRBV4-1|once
CASSHRQGGDTDTQYF
TGCGCCAGCAGCCATAGACAGGGAGGGGATACAGATACGCAGTATTTT
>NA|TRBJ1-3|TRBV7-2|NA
CASSLSGFGNTIYF
TGTGCCAGCAGCTTATCGGGTTTTGGAAACACCATATATTTT